This note documents a single TCR beta chain sequence. Its antigen is undetermined. 5'RACE with constant-segment primers built TCRalpha and TCRbeta cDNA libraries with UMIs. TCRdb re-called the 5' RACE reads with MiXCR, one entry per CDR3 protein. The data contain about 340,000 distinct CDR3 sequences, 20% to 25% of them singletons. These data belong to a study of T-cell memory formation after mild COVID-19. Overall study findings and caveats: Whether day 37 second-wave clones are SARS-CoV-2-specific was not confirmed. CD8+ contracting clones occupied EMRA, while CD4+ ones occupied mainly CM and EM.

The CDR3 has 16 amino acids. Germline CDR1 is KGHDR and CDR2 is SFDVKD. Trimming left V 5 bases short and J 2 bases short, with 17 bases between. This clonotype was sampled from an adult woman who had mild COVID-19 (a few samples of this study predate the infection). Cell type and time point are not known. The chain is built from TRBV24-1 and TRBJ1-1, with D perhaps TRBD1 (6 bases). The sequenced sample was PBMCs or a T cell subset sorted from them (not recorded which). CDR3 residues: CATSGTSSGANTEAFF. DNA for the CDR3: TGTGCCACCAGTGGAACGTCGTCAGGGGCTAACACTGAAGCTTTCTTT.